Reported below is one T cell receptor (beta chain). Its antigen is unidentified. Repertoires were generated with immunoSEQ multiplex PCR, while TCRdb's copy carries only in-frame clones and drops some. The sample has approximately 10,000 clones; approximately 81% are singletons. CDR3 length: 15 residues. Deletions cut 4 bases from V and 7 bases from J, with 20 bases between. Germline CDR1 reads SGHVS; CDR2 reads FNYEAQ. In every patient, relapse followed autologous stem cell transplantation, while exposure to brentuximab vedotin differed. The sample belongs to a study of PD-1 blockade in classical Hodgkin lymphoma. Whole-study results and caveats: In newly diagnosed patients, baseline TCR diversity was reportedly below that of healthy donors.

The rearrangement links TRBV7-6 to TRBJ2-7; D perhaps matches TRBD2 (5 bases). This receptor was identified in a human donor with classical Hodgkin lymphoma. Sequenced material: peripheral blood mononuclear cells (PBMCs), taken at baseline. DNA of the CDR3: TGTGCCAGCAGCTCTCGCGGGTCACTCTTTGGGGAGCAGTACTTC. It encodes CASSSRGSLFGEQYF.